These 17 T cell receptor beta chains were all obtained from the same sample, sequenced in a study of blood T cell repertoires in COVID-19. The repertoire was sequenced with immunoSEQ multiplex PCR; TCRdb's copy has only in-frame clones and lacks some. The sample includes 200,000 or so clones, roughly 80% seen only once; the top ten take 1.5% to 2%. Specimen: PBMCs or T cells enriched from blood (not recorded which). The source of these receptors is a man in his 60s who had recovered from COVID-19.

The chain uses TRBV29-1 and TRBJ2-4; D not certain. Trimming removed 4 bases at V and 3 bases at J, with 13 bases between. Looked up from germline, CDR1 is SQVTM and CDR2 is ANQGSEA. This CDR3 spans 14 amino acids. The CDR3 nucleotides read TGCAGCGTTGGCCACCCGACGGGCAAAAACATTCAGTACTTC. Amino acid sequence: CSVGHPTGKNIQYF.

CDR3 coding DNA: TGTGCCAGCAGTGAACAGGACAGGGCAGGAACTAATGAAAAACTGTTTTTT. This gives the protein CASSEQDRAGTNEKLFF. The rearrangement uses TRBV2 and TRBJ1-4; 8 bases line up with TRBD1. This CDR3 spans 17 amino acids. Germline CDR1 is SNHLY and CDR2 is FYNNEI. V lost 2 bases, J lost 1 base, and 6 bases stayed unmatched.

V is TRBV7-2 and J is TRBJ2-2; the match to TRBD2 covers 8 bases. With 2 bases clipped from V and 2 bases from J, the junction kept 7 bases outside the gene matches. The CDR3 runs to 17 residues. Per germline, CDR1 SGHTA and CDR2 FQGNSA. The CDR3 DNA sequence: TGTGCCAGCAGCTTAAATCCTAGCGGGTCAAACACCGGGGAGCTGTTTTTT. Its protein product is CASSLNPSGSNTGELFF.

J is TRBJ2-7 and V is TRBV15; 7 nucleotides align to TRBD1. The CDR3 is 15 amino acids. Germline CDR1 and CDR2: LNHNV and YYDKDF (reference sequence). With 0 bases clipped from V and 3 bases from J, the junction kept 5 bases outside the gene matches. CDR3: CATSRDWAGGYEQYF. The CDR3 DNA reads TGTGCCACCAGCAGAGATTGGGCAGGGGGCTACGAGCAGTACTTC.

The chain links TRBV7-9 to TRBJ2-7; 11 bases map to TRBD2. With V trimmed by 3 bases and J by 3 bases, 1 base remained unmatched. This CDR3 contains 14 residues. Germline CDR1 SEHNR, CDR2 FQNEAQ (reference sequence). This CDR3 reads CASSFLAGGYEQYF. CDR3 coding DNA: TGTGCCAGCAGCTTCCTAGCGGGGGGCTACGAGCAGTACTTC.

The chain uses TRBV7-8 and TRBJ2-1, with 9 bases matching TRBD1. CDR1 is SGHVS, CDR2 FQNEAQ, per germline. CDR3 length: 15 residues. V lost 5 bases to trimming and J lost 6 bases; unmatched junction nucleotides: 8. In nucleotides, the CDR3 is TGTGCCAGCAGCGCAGGACAGGGGACATTCAATGAGCAGTTCTTC. Its translation: CASSAGQGTFNEQFF.

This clone has just a few counts. The chain joins TRBV12-3 or TRBV12-4 to TRBJ1-5; TRBD1 is a possible D gene (6 bases). V lost 6 bases and J lost 1, with 7 bases in between. The CDR3 extends over 13 amino acids. The CDR3 reads CASRQGSNQPQHF. The CDR3 region has the DNA TGTGCCAGCAGACAGGGAAGCAATCAGCCCCAGCATTTT.

V and J are TRBV29-1 and TRBJ1-2, with 10 nucleotides matching TRBD1. Germline V CDR1 and CDR2: SQVTM, ANQGSEA. V lost 0 bases to trimming and J lost 6 bases; unmatched junction nucleotides: 1. The CDR3 extends over 13 amino acids. CDR3 bases: TGCAGCGTTGAAGAAGGGACAGGGGATGGCTACACCTTC. It yields the protein CSVEEGTGDGYTF.

J is TRBJ1-2 and V is TRBV3-1 (or the pseudogene TRBV3-2); D is unresolved. The CDR3 runs to 14 residues. V lost 0 bases to trimming and J lost 5 bases, with 10 bases between them. Germline values: CDR1 LGHDT, CDR2 YNNKEL (reference sequence). This chain's CDR3 is CASSQDEGWYGYTF. The DNA for the CDR3 is TGTGCCAGCAGCCAAGACGAGGGATGGTATGGCTACACCTTC.

The J gene is TRBJ1-2, the V gene TRBV12-3 or TRBV12-4; D remains unclear. The CDR3 is made up of 13 amino acids. V was trimmed by 6 bases and J by 7 bases, leaving 15 bases between them. In DNA, the CDR3 is TGTGCCAGCAGGGGAAGGGAGTATAGTGGCTACACCTTC. Its protein is CASRGREYSGYTF.

V and J are TRBV11-1 and TRBJ2-7; 8 bases agree with TRBD1. The germline CDR1 and CDR2 sequences are SGHAT and FQDESV (reference sequence). Germline trimming cut 3 bases from V and 0 bases from J; bases unmatched to any gene: 4. The CDR3 is 15 residues long. The CDR3 bases are TGTGCCAGCAGCTTCACAGGGGGAACCTCCTACGAGCAGTACTTC. It is translated as CASSFTGGTSYEQYF.

This rearrangement joins TRBV27 to TRBJ1-6, with D possibly being TRBD1 (6 bases). The germline V gene encodes CDR1 MNHEY and CDR2 SMNVEV (reference sequence). V lost 2 bases, J lost 4 bases, and 9 bases lay in between. The CDR3 runs 15 residues. CDR3 protein: CASSLRTVYNSPLHF. The CDR3 bases are TGTGCCAGCAGTTTAAGGACAGTTTATAATTCACCCCTCCACTTT.

The gene calls are TRBV19 and TRBJ2-7; 9 positions match TRBD1. V lost 2 bases, J lost 0 bases, and 11 bases stayed unmatched. CDR1 is LNHDA and CDR2 is SQIVND in the germline V gene (reference sequence). This CDR3 spans 18 amino acids. The CDR3: CASSIKLTGGPHSYEQYF. CDR3 nucleotide sequence: TGTGCCAGTAGTATAAAACTCACAGGGGGCCCTCACTCCTACGAGCAGTACTTC.

This chain joins TRBV9 and TRBJ1-5, with D tentatively TRBD1 (5 bases). CDR1 is SGDLS, CDR2 YYNGEE, per germline. This CDR3 has 14 amino acids. The V and J ends lost 4 bases and 3 bases respectively, with 11 bases between them. The CDR3 reads CASSPDSANQPQHF. The CDR3 region has the DNA TGTGCCAGCAGCCCAGACAGTGCCAATCAGCCCCAGCATTTT.

This clone showed up just once. This chain links TRBV5-1 with TRBJ1-5; 10 nucleotides align to TRBD1. V shed 4 bases and J 1 base; nucleotides not matched to a gene: 14. CDR3 length: 19 amino acids. Looked up from germline, CDR1 is SGHRS and CDR2 is YFSETQ. CDR3 DNA sequence: TGCGCCAGCAGCCCACACAACGACAGGGGGCTAGTCAGCAATCAGCCCCAGCATTTT. This encodes CASSPHNDRGLVSNQPQHF.

The chain combines TRBV5-1 with TRBJ1-1; a weak D match, TRBD1 (6 bases). Trimming pared 2 bases from V and 0 bases from J, leaving 8 bases between. Germline V gene data show CDR1 as SGHRS and CDR2 as YFSETQ. This CDR3 is built from 14 residues. The CDR3 DNA reads TGCGCCAGCAGCTTAGAGGGGGTGAACACTGAAGCTTTCTTT. As protein: CASSLEGVNTEAFF.

CDR3 coding DNA: TGTGCCACCAGCAGAGCGGTAGGGGGGGGGTACGAGCAGTACTTC. Translated, it gives CATSRAVGGGYEQYF. The gene calls are TRBV15 and TRBJ2-7; weak D call: TRBD2 (7 bases). V was shortened by 1 base and J by 4 bases, with 14 bases between the two germline ends. The CDR3 runs to 15 residues. CDR1 and CDR2 (germline): LNHNV, YYDKDF (reference sequence).